What follows are 32 T cell receptor beta chains derived from one specimen sequenced in a study of long-term antiretroviral therapy in people with HIV. Survey-level immunoSEQ v3.0 assays were run. Assay: immunoSEQ multiplex PCR; the TCRdb copy retains only in-frame clones and omits some. The sample lists some 30,000 clones; about 94% were seen once. Sequencing used unsorted PBMCs, obtained around 7.4 years after starting antiretroviral therapy. Every receptor here comes from a man aged 45-65 years with HIV.

The V gene is TRBV11-2, the J gene TRBJ2-1, with D possibly being TRBD1 (6 bases). Germline assignment: CDR1 SGHAT and CDR2 FQNNGV. The CDR3 consists of 16 residues. V dropped 4 bases and J dropped 5 bases, with 18 bases sitting between them. The CDR3 loop is CASSSLWGTRNNEQFF. The CDR3 coding sequence is TGTGCCAGCAGCTCCTTATGGGGGACAAGGAACAATGAGCAGTTCTTC.

This clone appeared once. The chain employs TRBV5-4 and TRBJ2-1; 9 bases agree with TRBD2. Trimming took 0 bases from V and 7 from J; bases not matched to a gene: 14. The germline gives CDR1 SGHNT, CDR2 YYREEE (reference sequence). The CDR3 covers 18 residues. The DNA for the CDR3 is TGTGCCAGCAGCTTGGTTTTCCTTGCGGGGGGGCCTGAAAATGAGCAGTTCTTC. Amino acid sequence: CASSLVFLAGGPENEQFF.

The chain recombines TRBV5-1 with TRBJ1-1, with a possible D match to TRBD1 (5 bases). V was cut by 1 base and J by 0 bases, with 22 bases left in between. Germline V lookup: CDR1 SGHRS, CDR2 YFSETQ. CDR3 length equals 19 residues. The CDR3 DNA follows: TGCGCCAGCAGCTTGTCCCCAATGACCAGGGCAGGGATGAACACTGAAGCTTTCTTT. It yields the protein CASSLSPMTRAGMNTEAFF.

The V gene is TRBV7-2, the J gene TRBJ2-1; 7 positions match TRBD1. Germline V lookup: CDR1 SGHTA, CDR2 FQGNSA. CDR3 length: 15 amino acids. After removal of 4 bases from V and 2 bases from J, the junction contained 5 bases not matched to a gene. The DNA of the CDR3 is TGTGCCAGCAGCTCCGGACAGGTCGCCTACAATGAGCAGTTCTTC. This translates into CASSSGQVAYNEQFF.

Written as DNA, the CDR3 is TGTGCCAGTAGTATAAAAGTTTCGGGACAGGGGGCCTACGAGCAGTACTTC. It yields the protein CASSIKVSGQGAYEQYF. This rearrangement joins TRBV19 to TRBJ2-7; TRBD1 matches at 11 bases. This CDR3 is built from 17 residues. V dropped 2 bases and J dropped 2; count of bases not matched to a gene: 8. Germline lookup yields CDR1 LNHDA and CDR2 SQIVND (reference sequence).

The V call is TRBV5-8, the J call TRBJ2-7, with 9 bases aligning to TRBD1. Germline V gene data show CDR1 as SGHTS and CDR2 as YDEGEE. This CDR3 is 14 amino acids long. Unmatched junction bases numbered 5, after V lost 4 bases and J lost 3 bases. CDR3 DNA sequence: TGTGCCAGCAGCCTCCGGGACAGGGACTACGAGCAGTACTTC. Protein: CASSLRDRDYEQYF.

The genes are TRBV6-1 and TRBJ2-2, with no clear D. The V end was cut by 7 bases, the J end by 2 bases, with 14 bases between. CDR3 length: 15 amino acids. Germline V gives CDR1 MNHNS, CDR2 SASEGT. CDR3 DNA sequence: TGTGCCAGCAAGGGTAACACGGGTAACACCGGGGAGCTGTTTTTT. Its protein product is CASKGNTGNTGELFF.

This sequence joins TRBV2 and TRBJ2-2, with TRBD1 as a possible D gene (6 bases). Germline CDR1 and CDR2: SNHLY and FYNNEI. The ends were cut back, 6 bases at V and 1 base at J, with 9 bases in the middle. This CDR3 comprises 14 residues. The CDR3 sequence: CASRVGQNTGELFF. DNA of the CDR3: TGTGCCAGCAGGGTGGGACAGAACACCGGGGAGCTGTTTTTT.

The V gene is TRBV1, the J gene TRBJ2-3; the listed D gene, TRBD2, was not tested against the DNA. TRBV1 is noted as a pseudogene. The CDR3 covers 15 residues. CDR3 region: CTSSRTSGSTDTQYF. DNA of the CDR3: TGCACCAGCAGCCGGACTAGCGGTAGCACAGATACGCAGTATTTT.

The J gene is TRBJ1-6, the V gene TRBV4-3; the D gene is possibly TRBD1 (5 bases). There are 15 residues in the CDR3. V lost 0 bases to trimming and J lost 7 bases, with 10 bases between them. Germline CDR1 LGHNA, CDR2 YSLEER. The CDR3, as DNA: TGCGCCAGCAGCCAAGATTGGGGACTCAATTCACCCCTCCACTTT. This translates into CASSQDWGLNSPLHF.

The chain carries TRBV5-1 and TRBJ1-1, with 7 bases aligning to TRBD1. The CDR3 length is 15 residues. Losses at the gene ends were 4 bases for V and 5 bases for J; bases not matched to a gene: 11. CDR1 is SGHRS, CDR2 YFSETQ, per germline. The CDR3 here is CASSPETGRWTEAFF. CDR3 nucleotide sequence: TGCGCCAGCAGCCCGGAGACAGGGCGCTGGACTGAAGCTTTCTTT.

The chain combines TRBV12-5 with TRBJ2-7; 7 nucleotides align to TRBD1. CDR3 length: 13 amino acids. CDR1 LGHNT and CDR2 FRNRAP come from the germline V gene. J was trimmed by 6 bases and V by 1 base; bases with no gene match: 3. The CDR3 sequence: CASGLGQGGEQYF. The CDR3 coding sequence is TGTGCTAGTGGTTTGGGACAGGGCGGCGAGCAGTACTTC. The complete variable domain, with remaining parts taken from reference TRBV12-5 and TRBJ2-7, reads DARVTQTPRHKVTEMGQEVTMRCQPILGHNTVFWYRQTMMQGLELLAYFRNRAPLDDSGMPKDRFSAEMPDATLATLKIQPSEPRDSAVYFCASGLGQGGEQYFGPGTRLTVT.

V usage is TRBV5-6 and J usage is TRBJ1-5; D not resolved. CDR1 SGHDT and CDR2 YYEEEE come from the germline V gene. V was cut by 0 bases and J by 0 bases, with 16 bases left in between. This CDR3 region has 18 residues. The CDR3 DNA reads as TGTGCCAGCAGCTTGGGTGAGACACGACTCTATAGCAATCAGCCCCAGCATTTT. Its protein is CASSLGETRLYSNQPQHF.

V gene TRBV19 combines with J gene TRBJ2-2; possibly TRBD2 for D (6 bases). Germline V gives CDR1 LNHDA, CDR2 SQIVND (reference sequence). Trimming removed 5 bases from V and 2 bases from J, with 9 bases in between. The CDR3 has 14 residues. CDR3 sequence (DNA): TGTGCCAGTAGTCCGGGGGTAAACACCGGGGAGCTGTTTTTT. It translates to CASSPGVNTGELFF. Drawing the rest from reference TRBV19 and TRBJ2-2, the complete variable domain is DGGITQSPKYLFRKEGQNVTLSCEQNLNHDAMYWYRQDPGQGLRLIYYSQIVNDFQKGDIAEGYSVSREKKESFPLTVTSAQKNPTAFYLCASSPGVNTGELFFGEGSRLTVL.

The table lists this clone with a count of one. V gene TRBV12-5 combines with J gene TRBJ2-1; 7 bases are shared with TRBD2. This CDR3 has 14 amino acids. Germline V gene data show CDR1 as LGHNT and CDR2 as FRNRAP. V shed 2 bases and J 5 bases; nucleotides not matched to a gene: 3. The CDR3: CASGLPSGNNEQFF. The CDR3 DNA follows: TGTGCTAGTGGTTTGCCTAGCGGAAACAATGAGCAGTTCTTC.

The V call is TRBV5-1, the J call TRBJ2-3; possible D gene TRBD2, 5 bases. The CDR3 is 16 amino acids. CDR1 is SGHRS, CDR2 YFSETQ, per germline. Trimming took off 2 bases at V and 1 base at J, with 14 bases between the two ends. Here the CDR3 reads CASSFDGNSGTDTQYF. The DNA for the CDR3 is TGCGCCAGCAGCTTTGACGGGAATAGCGGCACAGATACGCAGTATTTT.

The V gene is TRBV15, the J gene TRBJ2-7, with D possibly being TRBD1 (6 bases). CDR1 is LNHNV, CDR2 YYDKDF, per germline (reference sequence). The CDR3 has 14 amino acids. V was clipped by 5 bases and J by 0 bases, with 11 bases between them. CDR3 sequence: CATSPGQFSYEQYF. Here the CDR3 DNA reads TGTGCCACCAGCCCCGGACAGTTCTCCTACGAGCAGTACTTC.

The chain couples TRBV29-1 to TRBJ2-7, with 9 bases aligning to TRBD1. Germline V CDR1 and CDR2: SQVTM, ANQGSEA. The CDR3 length is 12 residues. The V gene end was trimmed by 5 bases and the J gene end by 6 bases; junction bases not matched to a gene: 5. The CDR3 sequence: CSVQQGASEQYF. The CDR3 DNA is TGCAGCGTTCAACAGGGGGCGAGCGAGCAGTACTTC.

The chain couples TRBV2 to TRBJ1-1; D is unresolved. The length of the CDR3 is 13 residues. The germline V gene encodes CDR1 SNHLY and CDR2 FYNNEI. V lost 4 bases and J lost 4, with 10 bases in between. The CDR3 bases are TGTGCCAGCAGTGGAACCCGGGGCACTGAAGCTTTCTTT. Translation: CASSGTRGTEAFF.

The V call is TRBV20-1, the J call TRBJ2-7; D ambiguous. The germline V gene encodes CDR1 DFQATT and CDR2 SNEGSKA (reference sequence). The length of the CDR3 is 11 residues. Trimming pared 5 bases from V and 5 bases from J, leaving 10 bases between. The CDR3: CSAPRPNEQYF. The CDR3 DNA is TGCAGTGCTCCCAGGCCCAACGAGCAGTACTTC.

V is TRBV30 and J is TRBJ1-1; 7 bases line up with TRBD1. V was clipped by 0 bases and J by 1 base; unmatched bases: 8. Per the germline V gene, CDR1 is GTSNPN and CDR2 is SVGIG (reference sequence). The CDR3 contains 16 residues. CDR3 bases: TGTGCCTGGAGTGTTTCTCGACAGGGACGGAACACTGAAGCTTTCTTT. This sequence encodes CAWSVSRQGRNTEAFF.

This clone was observed a single time. The chain joins TRBV7-2 to TRBJ1-6, with TRBD1 matching over 9 bases. V trimming: 5 bases; J trimming: 5 bases; junction bases outside the gene matches: 7. The germline gives CDR1 SGHTA, CDR2 FQGNSA. CDR3 length: 16 amino acids. CDR3 in amino acids: CASSQQGAGNNSPLHF. The CDR3 coding sequence is TGTGCCAGCAGCCAACAGGGGGCGGGAAATAATTCACCCCTCCACTTT.

The CDR3 sequence: CASSLQGDKAFF. In nucleotides, the CDR3 is TGTGCCAGCAGCTTACAGGGGGATAAAGCTTTCTTT. The rearrangement links TRBV7-9 to TRBJ1-1; 7 positions match TRBD1. J gave up 9 bases and V 2 bases, and 3 bases lay outside the gene matches. The germline CDR1 and CDR2 sequences are SEHNR and FQNEAQ (reference sequence). CDR3 size: 12 residues.

The chain combines TRBV28 with TRBJ2-7; D possibly matches TRBD1 or TRBD2 (5 bases each). The germline V gene encodes CDR1 MDHEN and CDR2 SYDVKM. V dropped 3 bases and J dropped 0 bases, with 12 bases sitting between them. This CDR3 comprises 15 residues. CDR3 nucleotides: TGTGCCAGCAGTTTGGGACGCCGAGGCTCCTACGAGCAGTACTTC. Encoded protein: CASSLGRRGSYEQYF. Supplemented by reference TRBV28 and TRBJ2-7, the full variable domain reads DVKVTQSSRYLVKRTGEKVFLECVQDMDHENMFWYRQDPGLGLRLIYFSYDVKMKEKGDIPEGYSVSREKKERFSLILESASTNQTSMYLCASSLGRRGSYEQYFGPGTRLTVT.

The gene calls are TRBV5-1 and TRBJ2-1; D gene unclear. Deletions cut 0 bases from V and 2 bases from J, with 12 bases between. The germline CDR1 and CDR2 sequences are SGHRS and YFSETQ. This CDR3 contains 16 residues. The CDR3: CASSLGSSKTYNEQFF. The CDR3 DNA reads TGCGCCAGCAGCTTGGGGTCCTCCAAGACCTACAATGAGCAGTTCTTC.

V gene TRBV2 combines with J gene TRBJ2-6; no definite D call. The V gene's germline CDR1 is SNHLY and CDR2 FYNNEI. The CDR3 sequence is 15 residues long. V lost 3 bases and J lost 2, with 8 bases in between. The CDR3 DNA reads as TGTGCCAGCAGTGACCCAGTTGCTGGGGCCAACGTCCTGACTTTC. Translated: CASSDPVAGANVLTF.

The chain couples TRBV29-1 to TRBJ1-4, with 9 bases fitting TRBD1. CDR3 length: 14 residues. The V segment lost 4 bases and the J segment 2 bases; nucleotides outside the gene matches: 2. Germline V CDR1 and CDR2: SQVTM, ANQGSEA. Here the CDR3 DNA reads TGCAGCGTTGTTGGACAGGGGACTAATGAAAAACTGTTTTTT. Its translation is CSVVGQGTNEKLFF.

The genes are TRBV14 and TRBJ2-7; 9 bases are a match to TRBD1. V lost 4 bases to trimming and J lost 9 bases; unmatched junction nucleotides: 10. The CDR3 length is 14 residues. CDR1 SGHDN and CDR2 FVKESK come from the germline V gene. CDR3: CASSPGTGPLGQYF. The CDR3, as DNA: TGTGCCAGCAGCCCTGGGACAGGGCCCTTGGGGCAGTACTTC.

The genes are TRBV2 and TRBJ2-7, with TRBD1 as a possible D gene (5 bases). The CDR3 covers 12 residues. Germline CDR1 reads SNHLY; CDR2 reads FYNNEI. Trimming stripped 6 bases from V and 9 bases from J, with 15 bases between. CDR3 DNA: TGTGCCAGCAGCCCACATCCTGGGGCGCAGTACTTC. Amino acids: CASSPHPGAQYF.

The chain's CDR3 is CAWENGGQGEAFF. The CDR3 region has the DNA TGTGCCTGGGAAAACGGAGGACAGGGTGAAGCTTTCTTT. The rearrangement links TRBV30 to TRBJ1-1; 8 bases align to TRBD1. V dropped 5 bases and J dropped 7; count of bases not matched to a gene: 9. The length of the CDR3 is 13 residues. Germline V lookup: CDR1 GTSNPN, CDR2 SVGIG (reference sequence).

The chain links TRBV5-1 to TRBJ2-7; D is tentatively TRBD1 or TRBD2 (5 bases each). The CDR3 runs 13 residues. The germline V gene encodes CDR1 SGHRS and CDR2 YFSETQ. V lost 2 bases to trimming and J lost 5 bases, with 11 bases between them. The CDR3 nucleotides are TGCGCCAGCAGCTTCTGGGGGTCCGACGAGCAGTACTTC. Translation: CASSFWGSDEQYF.

The rearrangement links TRBV5-6 to TRBJ2-1; D is unclear. The CDR3 loop spans 15 amino acids. V was cut by 2 bases and J by 1 base, with 10 bases left in between. Germline values: CDR1 SGHDT, CDR2 YYEEEE. CDR3 protein: CASSLYDGSYNEQFF. CDR3 bases: TGTGCCAGCAGCTTATACGACGGTTCCTACAATGAGCAGTTCTTC.